What follows are 10 T cell receptor beta chains derived from one specimen sequenced in a study of OX40 agonist ivuxolimab in advanced cancers. Profiled with immunoSEQ multiplex PCR; TCRdb holds only in-frame clones, not every one. The data contain approximately 65,000 clones, about 84% of them seen just once; the ten biggest clones take up approximately 11%. The sample in question was CD4+ or CD8+ T cells sorted from blood, obtained in a trial of the OX40 agonist ivuxolimab. These receptors all stem from an adult with an advanced solid tumor such as melanoma, head and neck, liver or kidney cancer.

The rearrangement links TRBV2 to TRBJ2-6; D is possibly TRBD1 (5 bases). V was clipped by 2 bases and J by 0 bases, with 5 bases between them. CDR1 is SNHLY and CDR2 is FYNNEI in the germline V gene. The CDR3 runs 15 residues. The CDR3 spells CASSEQGSGANVLTF. CDR3 nucleotide sequence: TGTGCCAGCAGTGAACAGGGCTCTGGGGCCAACGTCCTGACTTTC.

V gene TRBV7-9 combines with J gene TRBJ2-7, with no clear D. Germline values: CDR1 SEHNR, CDR2 FQNEAQ (reference sequence). V was shortened by 5 bases and J by 7 bases, with 18 bases between the two germline ends. The CDR3 has 14 residues. The CDR3 loop is CASSPPGRPWEQYF. The CDR3, as DNA: TGTGCCAGCAGCCCCCCCGGGCGGCCGTGGGAGCAGTACTTC.

The chain combines TRBV7-9 with TRBJ2-1, with 12 bases aligning to TRBD2. The CDR3 spans 15 residues. Looked up from germline, CDR1 is SEHNR and CDR2 is FQNEAQ (reference sequence). V was pared by 6 bases and J by 6 bases, with 6 bases of the junction left unmatched. The CDR3 bases are TGTGCCAGCAGTCAACTAGCGGGGGGCCCCAATGAGCAGTTCTTC. Protein sequence: CASSQLAGGPNEQFF. The full variable domain, its missing parts supplied by reference TRBV7-9 and TRBJ2-1, is DTGVSQNPRHKITKRGQNVTFRCDPISEHNRLYWYRQTLGQGPEFLTYFQNEAQLEKSRLLSDRFSAERPKGSFSTLEIQRTEQGDSAMYLCASSQLAGGPNEQFFGPGTRLTVL.

The genes are TRBV7-7 and TRBJ1-3, with D tentatively TRBD1 (6 bases). Trimming took off 0 bases at V and 4 bases at J, with 10 bases between the two ends. The CDR3 has 15 amino acids. Germline CDR1 reads SSHAT; CDR2 reads FNYEAQ (reference sequence). The CDR3 coding sequence is TGTGCCAGCAGCTTAGCCGTGGGGGCCGGAAACACCATATATTTT. Protein sequence: CASSLAVGAGNTIYF.

The chain employs TRBV18 and TRBJ2-1; 7 nucleotides match TRBD2. Germline trimming cut 0 bases from V and 7 bases from J; bases unmatched to any gene: 6. The CDR3 totals 15 residues. Germline CDR1 reads KGHSH; CDR2 reads LQKENI. The CDR3, as DNA: TGTGCCAGCTCACCACCGTTGGGAGGGATGAATGAGCAGTTCTTC. It translates to CASSPPLGGMNEQFF. Supplemented by reference TRBV18 and TRBJ2-1, the full variable domain reads NAGVMQNPRHLVRRRGQEARLRCSPMKGHSHVYWYRQLPEEGLKFMVYLQKENIIDESGMPKERFSAEFPKEGPSILRIQQVVRGDSAAYFCASSPPLGGMNEQFFGPGTRLTVL.

The V call is TRBV5-1, the J call TRBJ1-1; TRBD1 matches 12 bases. The CDR3 sequence is 17 residues long. Germline CDR1 and CDR2: SGHRS and YFSETQ. V shed 3 bases, J shed 1 base, and the junction held 7 bases outside the gene matches. CDR3 sequence reads: CASSSRDRGLGNTEAFF. CDR3 coding DNA: TGCGCCAGCAGCTCGCGGGACAGGGGGCTAGGGAACACTGAAGCTTTCTTT.

This rearrangement joins TRBV6-1 to TRBJ1-2, with 7 bases fitting TRBD1. The germline V gene encodes CDR1 MNHNS and CDR2 SASEGT. The CDR3 is made up of 15 amino acids. Germline trimming cut 4 bases from V and 4 bases from J; bases unmatched to any gene: 9. The CDR3 region has the DNA TGTGCCAGCAGTGGAGTAGGACGACAGGGCTATGGCTACACCTTC. Translating gives CASSGVGRQGYGYTF.

This clone was seen only a few times. Other nucleotide sequences in the sample specify the same CDR3. This rearrangement joins TRBV29-1 to TRBJ1-2; D perhaps matches TRBD1 (5 bases). CDR1 is SQVTM, CDR2 ANQGSEA, per germline. The V end lost 2 bases, the J end lost 11 bases, and 9 bases lay between the germline ends. CDR3 length: 10 amino acids. The CDR3 nucleotides are TGCAGCGTTGAAACAGGAGGTTACACCTTC. This sequence encodes CSVETGGYTF.

The DNA for the CDR3 is TGTGCCAGCTCACCACGAGGACAGGGCAACCAAGAGACCCAGTACTTC. It translates to CASSPRGQGNQETQYF. This chain joins TRBV18 and TRBJ2-5; TRBD1 agrees at 8 bases. Germline V gene lookup returns CDR1 KGHSH and CDR2 LQKENI. The CDR3 sequence is 16 residues long. V shed 1 base, J shed 0 bases, and the junction held 4 bases outside the gene matches.

The chain employs TRBV5-1 and TRBJ2-3; D may be TRBD1 or TRBD2 (5 bases each). The CDR3 length is 15 residues. Trimming stripped 0 bases from V and 4 bases from J, with 12 bases between. Germline values: CDR1 SGHRS, CDR2 YFSETQ. The CDR3: CASSLEGRNPDTQYF. The CDR3 DNA sequence: TGCGCCAGCAGCTTGGAGGGACGGAACCCAGATACGCAGTATTTT.